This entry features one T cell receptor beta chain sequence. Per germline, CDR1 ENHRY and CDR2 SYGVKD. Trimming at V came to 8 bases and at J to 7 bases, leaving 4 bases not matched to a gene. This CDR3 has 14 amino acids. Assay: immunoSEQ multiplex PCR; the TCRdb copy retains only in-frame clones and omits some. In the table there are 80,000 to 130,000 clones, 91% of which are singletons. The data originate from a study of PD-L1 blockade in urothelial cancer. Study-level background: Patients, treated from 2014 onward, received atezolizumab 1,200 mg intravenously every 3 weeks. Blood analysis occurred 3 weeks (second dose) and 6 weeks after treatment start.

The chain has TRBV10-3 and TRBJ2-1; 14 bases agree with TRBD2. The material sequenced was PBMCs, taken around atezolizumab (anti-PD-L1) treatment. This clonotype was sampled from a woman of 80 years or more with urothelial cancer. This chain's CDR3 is CAIRGTSGSNEQFF. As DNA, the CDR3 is TGTGCCATCCGAGGGACTAGCGGGAGTAATGAGCAGTTCTTC.